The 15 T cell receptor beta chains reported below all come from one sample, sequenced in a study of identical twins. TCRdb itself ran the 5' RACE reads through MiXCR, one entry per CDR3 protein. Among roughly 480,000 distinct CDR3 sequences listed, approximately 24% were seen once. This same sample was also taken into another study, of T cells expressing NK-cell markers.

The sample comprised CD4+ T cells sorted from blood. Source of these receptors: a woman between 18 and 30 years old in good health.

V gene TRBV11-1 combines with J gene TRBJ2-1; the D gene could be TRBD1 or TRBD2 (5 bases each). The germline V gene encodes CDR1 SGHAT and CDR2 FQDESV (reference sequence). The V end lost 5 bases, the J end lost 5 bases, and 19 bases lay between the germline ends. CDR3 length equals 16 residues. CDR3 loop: CASSGTGTAKNNEQFF. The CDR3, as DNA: TGTGCCAGCAGCGGAACCGGGACCGCCAAAAACAATGAGCAGTTCTTC.

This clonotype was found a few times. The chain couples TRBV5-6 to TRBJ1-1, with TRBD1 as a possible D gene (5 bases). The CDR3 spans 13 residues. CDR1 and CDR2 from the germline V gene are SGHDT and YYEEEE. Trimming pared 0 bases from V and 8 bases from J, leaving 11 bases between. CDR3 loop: CASSLVIGEEAFF. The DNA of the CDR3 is TGTGCCAGCAGCTTGGTGATAGGGGAGGAAGCTTTCTTT. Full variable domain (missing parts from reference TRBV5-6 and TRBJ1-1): DAGVTQSPTHLIKTRGQQVTLRCSPKSGHDTVSWYQQALGQGPQFIFQYYEEEERQRGNFPDRFSGHQFPNYSSELNVNALLLGDSALYLCASSLVIGEEAFFGQGTRLTVV.

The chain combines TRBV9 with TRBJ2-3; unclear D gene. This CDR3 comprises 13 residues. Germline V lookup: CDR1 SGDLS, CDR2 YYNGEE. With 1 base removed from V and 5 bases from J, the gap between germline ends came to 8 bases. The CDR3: CASSVFSEDTQYF. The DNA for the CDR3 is TGTGCCAGCAGCGTATTCAGCGAAGATACGCAGTATTTT.

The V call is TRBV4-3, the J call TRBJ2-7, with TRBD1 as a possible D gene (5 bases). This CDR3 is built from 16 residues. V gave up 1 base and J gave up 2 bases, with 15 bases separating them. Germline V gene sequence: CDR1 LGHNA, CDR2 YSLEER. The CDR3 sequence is CASSQVAGQSPYEQYF. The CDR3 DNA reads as TGCGCCAGCAGCCAAGTCGCAGGGCAAAGCCCCTACGAGCAGTACTTC.

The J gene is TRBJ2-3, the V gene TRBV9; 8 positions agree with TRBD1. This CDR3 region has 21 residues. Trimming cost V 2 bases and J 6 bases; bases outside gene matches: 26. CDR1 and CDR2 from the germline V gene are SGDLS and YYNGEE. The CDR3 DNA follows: TGTGCCAGCAGCGTCGGTCCGTGGGGGACAGGAGGAACTAGCCCCCCCGATACGCAGTATTTT. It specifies CASSVGPWGTGGTSPPDTQYF.

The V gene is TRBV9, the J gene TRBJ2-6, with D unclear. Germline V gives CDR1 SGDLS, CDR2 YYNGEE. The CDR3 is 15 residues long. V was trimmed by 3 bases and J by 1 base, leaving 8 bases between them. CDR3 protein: CASSELVSGANVLTF. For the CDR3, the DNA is TGTGCCAGCAGCGAGCTAGTGTCTGGGGCCAACGTCCTGACTTTC.

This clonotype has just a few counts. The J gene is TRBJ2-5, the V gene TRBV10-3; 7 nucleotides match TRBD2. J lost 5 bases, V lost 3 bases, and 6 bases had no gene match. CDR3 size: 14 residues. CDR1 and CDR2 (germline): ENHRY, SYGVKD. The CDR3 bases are TGTGCCATCAGTGAATGGGGAGGGGAGGAGACCCAGTACTTC. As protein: CAISEWGGEETQYF.

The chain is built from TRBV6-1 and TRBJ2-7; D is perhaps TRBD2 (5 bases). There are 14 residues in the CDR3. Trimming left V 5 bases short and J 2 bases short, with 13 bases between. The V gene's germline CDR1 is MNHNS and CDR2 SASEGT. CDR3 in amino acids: CASSLLARTYEQYF. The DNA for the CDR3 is TGTGCCAGCAGTCTCCTAGCTAGGACCTACGAGCAGTACTTC.

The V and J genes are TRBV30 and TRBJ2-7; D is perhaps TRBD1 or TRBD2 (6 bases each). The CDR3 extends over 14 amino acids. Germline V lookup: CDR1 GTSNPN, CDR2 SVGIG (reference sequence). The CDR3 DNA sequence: TGTACCGGGAGTTTTGGAGGGGGCTCCTACGAGCAGTACTTC. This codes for CTGSFGGGSYEQYF. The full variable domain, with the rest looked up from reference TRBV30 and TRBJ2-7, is SQTIHQWPATLVQPVGSPLSLECTVEGTSNPNLYWYRQAAGRGLQLLFYSVGIGQISSEVPQNLSASRPQDRQFILSSKKLLLSDSGFYLCTGSFGGGSYEQYFGPGTRLTVT.

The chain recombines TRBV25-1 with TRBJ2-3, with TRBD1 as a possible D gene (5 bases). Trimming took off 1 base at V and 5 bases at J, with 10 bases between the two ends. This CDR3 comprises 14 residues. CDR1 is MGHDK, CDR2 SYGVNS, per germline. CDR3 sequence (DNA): TGTGCCAGCAGTGAATCAAGGACACAAGATACGCAGTATTTT. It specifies CASSESRTQDTQYF.

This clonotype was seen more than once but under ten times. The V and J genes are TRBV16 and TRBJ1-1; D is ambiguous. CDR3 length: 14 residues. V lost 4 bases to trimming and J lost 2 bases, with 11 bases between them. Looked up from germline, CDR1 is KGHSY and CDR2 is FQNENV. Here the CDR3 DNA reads TGTGCCAGCAGCCCCCAGTGGGGAAACACTGAAGCTTTCTTT. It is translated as CASSPQWGNTEAFF.

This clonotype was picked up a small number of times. The CDR3 sequence: CASSSTNRGVGYTF. CDR3 DNA sequence: TGTGCCAGCAGCTCAACCAACAGGGGAGTCGGCTACACCTTC. The rearrangement links TRBV5-5 to TRBJ1-2; 7 nucleotides line up with TRBD1. With V trimmed by 3 bases and J by 8 bases, 10 bases remained unmatched. The germline V gene has CDR1 SGHKS and CDR2 YYEKEE (reference sequence). CDR3 size: 14 residues.

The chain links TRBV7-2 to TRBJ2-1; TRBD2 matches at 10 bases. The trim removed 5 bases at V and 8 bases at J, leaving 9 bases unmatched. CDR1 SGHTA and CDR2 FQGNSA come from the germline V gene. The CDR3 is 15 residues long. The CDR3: CASSRQAGGRDEQFF. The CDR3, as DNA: TGTGCCAGCAGCCGCCAAGCGGGAGGGCGGGATGAGCAGTTCTTC. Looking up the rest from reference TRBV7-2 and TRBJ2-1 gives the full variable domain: GAGVSQSPSNKVTEKGKDVELRCDPISGHTALYWYRQSLGQGLEFLIYFQGNSAPDKSGLPSDRFSAERTGGSVSTLTIQRTQQEDSAVYLCASSRQAGGRDEQFFGPGTRLTVL.

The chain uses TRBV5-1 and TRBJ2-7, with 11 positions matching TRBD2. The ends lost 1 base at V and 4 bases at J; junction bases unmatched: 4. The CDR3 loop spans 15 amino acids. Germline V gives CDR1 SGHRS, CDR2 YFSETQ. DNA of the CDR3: TGCGCCAGCAGCTTGTGGACTAGCGGGTCTTACGAGCAGTACTTC. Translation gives CASSLWTSGSYEQYF.

This chain's CDR3 is CATSVITGTGELFF. CDR3 DNA: TGTGCCACCAGCGTAATTACAGGGACCGGGGAGCTGTTTTTT. The V and J genes are TRBV15 and TRBJ2-2; maybe TRBD1 (6 bases). Trimming cost V 5 bases and J 5 bases, with 12 bases left between them. Per the germline V gene, CDR1 is LNHNV and CDR2 is YYDKDF (reference sequence). The CDR3 covers 14 residues.